Listed here are 13 T cell receptor beta chains from one sample, sequenced in a study of shared clonotypes between healthy human individuals. Method: immunoSEQ multiplex PCR; TCRdb's copy keeps in-frame clones and lacks some. The sample yields some 2 million clones, approximately 94% seen once. CD45RO negativity and positive selection for CCR7 defined naive CD8 cells, a population that excluded terminally differentiated effector memory CD45RA+ cells. The sample consisted of naive CD8+ T cells sorted from blood. These receptors all stem from a man in his late teens or twenties in good health.

This clone was detected once. The chain recombines TRBV9 with TRBJ2-2, with D perhaps matching TRBD1 (5 bases). Germline CDR1 reads SGDLS; CDR2 reads YYNGEE. V lost 4 bases and J 2 bases, leaving 9 bases between the germline ends. The CDR3 is 14 amino acids. CDR3 nucleotides: TGTGCCAGCAGCTCGGACACAAACACCGGGGAGCTGTTTTTT. It translates to CASSSDTNTGELFF.

CDR3 sequence (DNA): TGCGCCAGCAGTGGAGATGGCTACGAGCAGTACTTC. This gives the protein CASSGDGYEQYF. The chain uses TRBV10-2 and TRBJ2-7; D is unresolved. Deletions cut 4 bases from V and 3 bases from J, with 7 bases between. The germline V gene encodes CDR1 WSHSY and CDR2 SAAADI. This CDR3 contains 12 residues.

The rearrangement links TRBV7-8 to TRBJ2-5; 15 bases align to TRBD2. The germline V gene has CDR1 SGHVS and CDR2 FQNEAQ. This CDR3 is 18 amino acids long. J was trimmed by 0 bases and V by 5 bases; bases with no gene match: 7. The CDR3 reads CASSPGLAGGPYQETQYF. The CDR3 DNA is TGTGCCAGCAGCCCCGGACTAGCGGGAGGGCCATACCAAGAGACCCAGTACTTC.

The rearrangement links TRBV10-2 to TRBJ1-1; the D gene is possibly TRBD1 (6 bases). CDR1 and CDR2 (germline): WSHSY, SAAADI. This CDR3 region has 16 residues. V was cut by 6 bases and J by 1 base, with 18 bases left in between. The CDR3 here is CASSDGGRGRNTEAFF. The CDR3 nucleotides are TGCGCCAGCAGCGACGGGGGGCGCGGGAGGAACACTGAAGCTTTCTTT.

The V gene is TRBV6-6, the J gene TRBJ2-3; 8 nucleotides match TRBD2. After removal of 5 bases from V and 0 bases from J, the junction contained 4 bases not matched to a gene. Germline-derived CDR1 and CDR2 are MNHNY and SVGAGI (reference sequence). This CDR3 region has 15 residues. DNA for the CDR3: TGTGCCAGCAGTAAACTAGCGGCTAGCACAGATACGCAGTATTTT. Translation: CASSKLAASTDTQYF.

The chain has TRBV12-5 and TRBJ1-2; tentative D call: TRBD1 (5 bases). This CDR3 is 13 amino acids long. Germline V gene lookup returns CDR1 LGHNT and CDR2 FRNRAP. Trimming took off 5 bases at V and 5 bases at J, with 12 bases between the two ends. Written as DNA, the CDR3 is TGTGCTAGTGGTACAACCGACAGTTATGGCTACACCTTC. Amino acids: CASGTTDSYGYTF.

This clone was seen a single time. CDR3 sequence (DNA): TGCAGTGCTAGAGGATATGGCTACACCTTC. Translated, it gives CSARGYGYTF. The chain combines TRBV20-1 with TRBJ1-2; D gene ambiguous. The CDR3 has 10 residues. Germline V gene data show CDR1 as DFQATT and CDR2 as SNEGSKA (reference sequence). V gave up 1 base and J gave up 5 bases, with 2 bases separating them.

Concerning this clone itself: This specimen includes other DNA sequences encoding the same CDR3. The gene calls are TRBV28 and TRBJ1-6, with D uncertain. This CDR3 is 12 amino acids long. Germline values: CDR1 MDHEN, CDR2 SYDVKM. The germline V and J ends were trimmed by 3 bases and 10 bases, with 7 bases remaining between them. The CDR3 DNA reads TGTGCCAGCAGTTTGGGAGGATCACCCCTCCACTTT. Translation: CASSLGGSPLHF.

The genes are TRBV9 and TRBJ2-3, with D perhaps matching TRBD2 (5 bases). V lost 0 bases to trimming and J lost 6 bases, with 8 bases between them. The germline V gene has CDR1 SGDLS and CDR2 YYNGEE. This CDR3 region has 13 residues. Here the CDR3 reads CASSVDSGDTQYF. In DNA form, the CDR3 reads TGTGCCAGCAGCGTAGATTCGGGGGATACGCAGTATTTT.

The V gene is TRBV6-1, the J gene TRBJ2-5; D ambiguous. The germline gives CDR1 MNHNS, CDR2 SASEGT. V lost 4 bases, J lost 5 bases, and 8 bases lay in between. The CDR3 is 12 amino acids. CDR3 protein: CASSGKRETQYF. The CDR3 DNA sequence: TGTGCCAGCAGTGGGAAGAGGGAGACCCAGTACTTC.

This chain links TRBV27 with TRBJ2-7, with a possible D match to TRBD2 (5 bases). This CDR3 is 16 amino acids long. The V gene lost 0 bases and the J gene lost 3 bases, with 15 bases spanning the gap. CDR1 MNHEY and CDR2 SMNVEV come from the germline V gene (reference sequence). CDR3 coding DNA: TGTGCCAGCAGTTTATCGAGGGATCCCACCCTCTACGAGCAGTACTTC. It translates to CASSLSRDPTLYEQYF.

The rearrangement links TRBV4-3 to TRBJ2-3; TRBD2 aligns across 11 bases. The germline CDR1 and CDR2 sequences are LGHNA and YSLEER. The CDR3 consists of 18 residues. V was pared by 2 bases and J by 0 bases, with 7 bases of the junction left unmatched. CDR3 protein: CASSQIRGLAASTDTQYF. The DNA for the CDR3 is TGCGCCAGCAGCCAAATCCGGGGACTAGCGGCAAGCACAGATACGCAGTATTTT.

V is TRBV4-1 and J is TRBJ2-2, with D possibly TRBD1 on 6 matching bases. The CDR3 covers 15 residues. CDR1 MGHRA and CDR2 YSYEKL come from the germline V gene. V shed 4 bases and J shed 5 bases, with 14 bases lying between them. The CDR3 protein is CASSPGQTGTGELFF. CDR3 sequence (DNA): TGCGCCAGCAGCCCAGGACAGACGGGGACCGGGGAGCTGTTTTTT.